The clone carrying this T cell receptor beta chain was picked up many times. Germline lookup yields CDR1 LNHNV and CDR2 YYDKDF (reference sequence). Trimming stripped 0 bases from V and 7 bases from J, with 1 base between. The CDR3 consists of 11 residues. The data stem from a study of early T cells in non-severe SARS-CoV-2 infection. The wider study: The input, bulk RNA from unsorted whole blood, was sequenced, and chains were unpaired.

Attachment of unique molecular identifiers was made to individual cDNA molecules. TCRdb reprocessed the 5' RACE reads with MiXCR, giving one entry per CDR3 protein. The sample records 65,000 to 95,000 distinct CDR3 sequences, 7.5% to 10% being singletons. The TCR comes from an adult who was a healthcare worker with PCR-confirmed SARS-CoV-2 infection or an uninfected control (not recorded which). The sample taken for sequencing was whole blood. The J gene is TRBJ2-1, the V gene TRBV15; D is uncertain. CDR3 sequence: CATSRDNEQFF. The CDR3 DNA is TGTGCCACCAGCAGAGATAATGAGCAGTTCTTC.